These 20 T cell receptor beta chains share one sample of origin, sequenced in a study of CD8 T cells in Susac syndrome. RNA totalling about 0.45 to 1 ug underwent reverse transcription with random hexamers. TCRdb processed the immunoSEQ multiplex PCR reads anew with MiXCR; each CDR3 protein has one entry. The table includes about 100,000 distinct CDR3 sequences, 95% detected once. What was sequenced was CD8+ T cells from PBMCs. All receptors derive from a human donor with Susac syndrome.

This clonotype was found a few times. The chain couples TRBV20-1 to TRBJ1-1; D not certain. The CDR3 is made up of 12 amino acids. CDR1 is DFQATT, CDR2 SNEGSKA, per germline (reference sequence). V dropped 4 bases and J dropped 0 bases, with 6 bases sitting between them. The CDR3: CSANTVNTEAFF. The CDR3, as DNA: TGCAGTGCTAATACAGTGAACACTGAAGCTTTCTTT.

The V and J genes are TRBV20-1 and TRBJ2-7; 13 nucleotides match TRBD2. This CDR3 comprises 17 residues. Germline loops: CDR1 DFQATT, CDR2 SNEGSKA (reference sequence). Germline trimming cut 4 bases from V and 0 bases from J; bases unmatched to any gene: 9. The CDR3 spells CSATAGTSGTFSYEQYF. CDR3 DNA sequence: TGCAGTGCTACGGCCGGGACTAGCGGGACGTTCTCCTACGAGCAGTACTTC.

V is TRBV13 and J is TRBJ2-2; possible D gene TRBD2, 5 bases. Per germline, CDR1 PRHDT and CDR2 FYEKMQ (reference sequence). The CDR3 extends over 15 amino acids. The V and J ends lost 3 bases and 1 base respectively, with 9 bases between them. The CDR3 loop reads CASSFFGVNTGELFF. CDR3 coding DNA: TGTGCCAGCAGCTTCTTCGGGGTGAACACCGGGGAGCTGTTTTTT.

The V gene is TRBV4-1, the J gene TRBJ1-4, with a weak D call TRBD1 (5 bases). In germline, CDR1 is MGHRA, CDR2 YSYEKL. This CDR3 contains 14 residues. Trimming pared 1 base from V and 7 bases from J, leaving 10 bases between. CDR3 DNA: TGCGCCAGCAGCCAAGTGATGGGGGTTGAAAAACTGTTTTTT. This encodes CASSQVMGVEKLFF.

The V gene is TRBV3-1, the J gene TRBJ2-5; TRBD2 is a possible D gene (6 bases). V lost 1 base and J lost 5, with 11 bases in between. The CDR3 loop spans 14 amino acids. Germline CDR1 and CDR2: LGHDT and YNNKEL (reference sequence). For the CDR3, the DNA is TGTGCCAGCAGCCAAGGAGGCGGGGTGGAGACCCAGTACTTC. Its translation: CASSQGGGVETQYF.

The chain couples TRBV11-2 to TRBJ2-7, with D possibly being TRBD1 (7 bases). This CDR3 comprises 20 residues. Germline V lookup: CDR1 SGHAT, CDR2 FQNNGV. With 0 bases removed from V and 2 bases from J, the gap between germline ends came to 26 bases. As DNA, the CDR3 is TGTGCCAGCAGCTTAGACGGGCCCTTGGGAGCACAGGGGAGGCCCTACGAGCAGTACTTC. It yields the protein CASSLDGPLGAQGRPYEQYF.

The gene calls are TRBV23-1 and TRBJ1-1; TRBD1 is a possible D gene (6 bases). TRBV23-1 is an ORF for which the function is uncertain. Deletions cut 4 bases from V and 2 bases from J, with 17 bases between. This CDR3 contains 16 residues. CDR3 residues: CASSPLGGRVNTEAFF. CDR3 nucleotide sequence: TGCGCCAGCAGTCCCCTCGGGGGGCGCGTAAACACTGAAGCTTTCTTT.

The CDR3 coding sequence is TGTGCCAGCAGCTTAGGAGGGTCCCCCCCCTACGAGCAGTACTTC. The encoded protein is CASSLGGSPPYEQYF. The gene calls are TRBV11-2 and TRBJ2-7; D perhaps matches TRBD2 (5 bases). This CDR3 has 15 residues. V was shortened by 1 base and J by 2 bases, with 12 bases between the two germline ends. Germline loops: CDR1 SGHAT, CDR2 FQNNGV.

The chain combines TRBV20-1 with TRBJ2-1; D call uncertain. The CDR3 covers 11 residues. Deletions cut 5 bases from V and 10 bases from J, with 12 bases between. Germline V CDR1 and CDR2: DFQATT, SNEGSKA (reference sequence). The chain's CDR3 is CSAPLFSEQFF. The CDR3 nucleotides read TGCAGTGCTCCCCTCTTTTCAGAGCAGTTCTTC.

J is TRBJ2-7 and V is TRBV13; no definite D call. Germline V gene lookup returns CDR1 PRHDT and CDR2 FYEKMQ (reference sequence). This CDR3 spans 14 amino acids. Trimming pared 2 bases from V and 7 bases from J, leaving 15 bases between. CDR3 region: CASSLSSTSVEQYF. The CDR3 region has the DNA TGTGCCAGCAGCTTAAGTTCAACCAGCGTGGAGCAGTACTTC. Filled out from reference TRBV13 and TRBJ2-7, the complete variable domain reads AAGVIQSPRHLIKEKRETATLKCYPIPRHDTVYWYQQGPGQDPQFLISFYEKMQSDKGSIPDRFSAQQFSDYHSELNMSSLELGDSALYFCASSLSSTSVEQYFGPGTRLTVT.

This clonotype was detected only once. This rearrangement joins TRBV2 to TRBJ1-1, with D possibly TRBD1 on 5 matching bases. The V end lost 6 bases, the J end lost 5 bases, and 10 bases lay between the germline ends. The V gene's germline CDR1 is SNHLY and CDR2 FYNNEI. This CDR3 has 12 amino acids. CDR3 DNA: TGTGCCAGCAGGGGGGACCTTACTGAAGCTTTCTTT. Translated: CASRGDLTEAFF.

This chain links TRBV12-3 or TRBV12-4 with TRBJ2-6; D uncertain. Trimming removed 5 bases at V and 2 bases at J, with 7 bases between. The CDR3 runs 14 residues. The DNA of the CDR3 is TGTGCCAGCAGTCCGAGAGCTGGGGCCAACGTCCTGACTTTC. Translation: CASSPRAGANVLTF.

The CDR3, as DNA: TGTGCCACGGGACTCGGGAGCCCAAACAATGAGCAGTTCTTC. It translates to CATGLGSPNNEQFF. The chain has TRBV24-1 and TRBJ2-1; a possible D gene is TRBD2 (6 bases). Per the germline V gene, CDR1 is KGHDR and CDR2 is SFDVKD. This CDR3 comprises 14 residues. V lost 10 bases, J lost 5 bases, and 17 bases lay in between.

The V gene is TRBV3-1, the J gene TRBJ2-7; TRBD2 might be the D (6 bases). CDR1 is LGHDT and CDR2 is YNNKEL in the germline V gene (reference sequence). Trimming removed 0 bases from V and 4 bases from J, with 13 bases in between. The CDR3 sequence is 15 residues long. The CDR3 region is CASSQDYGGVYEQYF. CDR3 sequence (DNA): TGTGCCAGCAGCCAAGATTACGGGGGAGTTTACGAGCAGTACTTC.

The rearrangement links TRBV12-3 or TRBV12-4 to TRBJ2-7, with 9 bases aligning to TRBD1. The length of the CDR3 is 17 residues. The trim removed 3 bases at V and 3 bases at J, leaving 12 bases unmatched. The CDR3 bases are TGTGCCAGCAGTTTCCCAGGACCCCGGGACAGGGTCTACGAGCAGTACTTC. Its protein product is CASSFPGPRDRVYEQYF.

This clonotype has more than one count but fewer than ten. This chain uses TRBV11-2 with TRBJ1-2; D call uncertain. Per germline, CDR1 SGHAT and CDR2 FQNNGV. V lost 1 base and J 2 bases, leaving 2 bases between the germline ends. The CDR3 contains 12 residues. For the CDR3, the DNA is TGTGCCAGCAGCTTAGGGAACTATGGCTACACCTTC. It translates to CASSLGNYGYTF.

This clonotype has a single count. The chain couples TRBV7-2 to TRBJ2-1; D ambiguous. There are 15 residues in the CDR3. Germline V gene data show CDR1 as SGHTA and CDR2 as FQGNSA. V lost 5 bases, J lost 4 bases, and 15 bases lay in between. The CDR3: CASSAGTALYNEQFF. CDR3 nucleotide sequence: TGTGCCAGCAGCGCCGGAACCGCCCTTTACAATGAGCAGTTCTTC.

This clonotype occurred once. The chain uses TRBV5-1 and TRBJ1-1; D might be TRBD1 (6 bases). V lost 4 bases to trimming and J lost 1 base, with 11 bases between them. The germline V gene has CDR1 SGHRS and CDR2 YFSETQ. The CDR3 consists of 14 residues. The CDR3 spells CASSQGHSNTEAFF. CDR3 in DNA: TGCGCCAGCAGCCAGGGACACTCGAACACTGAAGCTTTCTTT.

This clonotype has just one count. The CDR3 protein is CASSSAGQQFF. Here the CDR3 DNA reads TGTGCCAGCAGCTCCGCGGGACAGCAGTTCTTC. The genes are TRBV12-3 or TRBV12-4 and TRBJ2-1; D is possibly TRBD2 (6 bases). The CDR3 loop spans 11 amino acids. The ends were cut back, 6 bases at V and 11 bases at J, with 11 bases in the middle.

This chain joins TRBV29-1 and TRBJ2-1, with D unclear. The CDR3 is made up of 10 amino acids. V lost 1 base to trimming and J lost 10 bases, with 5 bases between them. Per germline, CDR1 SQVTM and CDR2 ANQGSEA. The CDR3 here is CSVEAGEQFF. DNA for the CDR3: TGCAGCGTTGAAGCTGGCGAGCAGTTCTTC.